The rows below give T cell receptor beta chains drawn from one sample of a study of CD8+ T cells in alopecia areata. TCRdb's table, derived via immunoSEQ multiplex PCR, lists solely in-frame clones and lacks some. The sample comprises some 150,000 clones, roughly 60% of which are singletons, and about a sixth rests with the top ten. Sequences were derived from CD4+ T cells sorted from blood, sampled at approximately week 56, from a patient treated with tofacitinib. The receptors shown here come from a human donor with alopecia areata. CDR3s include the opening cysteine and the closing phenylalanine or tryptophan. The D gene is left open where the match is weak. Clone size is not always given. Where it is, it says once, few, many or a class for expanded clones.

J	V	size	D	CDR3	DNA
TRBJ2-5	TRBV5-1	NA	NA	CASSLAQRKETQYF	TGCGCCAGCAGCTTGGCTCAGCGGAAAGAGACCCAGTACTTC
TRBJ1-2	TRBV5-1	NA	NA	CASSLESSNYGYTF	TGCGCCAGCAGCTTGGAGTCCTCTAACTATGGCTACACCTTC
TRBJ1-5	TRBV30	few	TRBD1	CAWSVPDRGINQPQHF	TGTGCCTGGAGTGTCCCCGACAGGGGAATCAATCAGCCCCAGCATTTT
TRBJ1-4	TRBV29-1	few	NA	CSVGAGEKLFF	TGCAGCGTTGGGGCGGGTGAAAAACTGTTTTTT
TRBJ1-2	TRBV5-1	NA	NA	CASSLADNYGYTF	TGCGCCAGCAGCTTGGCCGACAACTATGGCTACACCTTC
TRBJ2-2	TRBV5-1	few	NA	CASSARATGELFF	TGCGCCAGCAGCGCGAGGGCCACCGGGGAGCTGTTTTTT
TRBJ2-7	TRBV11-2	NA	NA	CASSLGWGSSYEQYF	TGTGCCAGCAGCTTAGGGTGGGGTAGCTCCTACGAGCAGTACTTC
TRBJ1-1	TRBV27	NA	TRBD1	CASSTPSTGLTEAFF	TGTGCCAGCAGCACTCCATCGACAGGGCTCACTGAAGCTTTCTTT
TRBJ2-1	TRBV27	few	NA	CASKGLYNEQFF	TGTGCCAGCAAAGGACTGTACAATGAGCAGTTCTTC
TRBJ1-4	TRBV14	NA	NA	CASSQRTNEKLFF	TGTGCCAGCAGCCAAAGGACAAATGAAAAACTGTTTTTT
TRBJ1-2	TRBV29-1	few	NA	CSVEQVYNGYTF	TGCAGCGTAGAACAGGTATACAATGGCTACACCTTC
TRBJ1-1	TRBV30	NA	NA	CAWSVRIEAFF	TGTGCCTGGAGTGTTCGGATTGAAGCTTTCTTT
TRBJ2-5	TRBV5-8	few	TRBD2	CASSFGLETETQYF	TGTGCCAGCAGCTTCGGACTAGAAACGGAGACCCAGTACTTC
TRBJ2-1	TRBV19	NA	TRBD1	CASSARTGGFYNEQFF	TGTGCCAGTAGTGCCCGGACAGGGGGCTTCTACAATGAGCAGTTCTTC
TRBJ2-5	TRBV7-9	NA	NA	CASTPEGTQYF	TGTGCCAGCACCCCAGAGGGGACCCAGTACTTC
TRBJ2-3	TRBV30	NA	NA	CASARTRADTQYF	TGTGCCTCCGCTCGGACCCGGGCAGATACGCAGTATTTT
TRBJ1-2	TRBV11-2	NA	NA	CASSLDGKYGYTF	TGTGCCAGCAGCTTAGATGGGAAGTATGGCTACACCTTC
TRBJ2-4	TRBV6-1	NA	TRBD1	CASSLDRVGDIQYF	TGTGCCAGCAGCTTGGACAGGGTCGGGGACATTCAGTACTTC
TRBJ2-4	TRBV6-1	NA	TRBD1	CASREQGRLAKNIQYF	TGTGCCAGCAGGGAACAGGGGCGACTAGCCAAAAACATTCAGTACTTC
TRBJ2-4	TRBV9	few	NA	CASSKGNAKNIQYF	TGTGCCAGCAGCAAAGGGAATGCCAAAAACATTCAGTACTTC
TRBJ1-1	TRBV5-1	NA	TRBD1	CASSLGDRGRDEAFF	TGCGCCAGCAGCTTGGGGGACAGGGGAAGGGATGAAGCTTTCTTT
TRBJ1-2	TRBV28	once	NA	CASTSSNYGYTF	TGTGCCAGCACCTCTTCTAACTATGGCTACACCTTC
TRBJ2-4	TRBV28	NA	NA	CASSLLSEGNIQYF	TGTGCCAGCAGTTTACTCAGTGAGGGGAACATTCAGTACTTC
TRBJ1-3	TRBV9	NA	NA	CASSPRTAGNTIYF	TGTGCCAGCAGCCCACGGACCGCTGGAAACACCATATATTTT
TRBJ2-3	TRBV27	NA	TRBD1	CASSLKGAITDTQYF	TGTGCCAGCAGTTTAAAGGGGGCTATCACAGATACGCAGTATTTT
TRBJ1-2	TRBV27	NA	NA	CASSSPGQNYGYTF	TGTGCCAGCAGTTCCCCTGGACAAAACTATGGCTACACCTTC
TRBJ2-2	TRBV6-5	NA	NA	CASSYGRGRTGELFF	TGTGCCAGCAGTTACGGGCGGGGCCGCACCGGGGAGCTGTTTTTT
TRBJ1-2	TRBV29-1	NA	NA	CSVDSGLSYGYTF	TGCAGCGTTGATTCTGGTCTCTCTTATGGCTACACCTTC
TRBJ1-5	TRBV11-2	NA	NA	CASSLAQGQPQHF	TGTGCCAGCAGCTTAGCTCAGGGCCAGCCCCAGCATTTT
TRBJ2-1	TRBV9	NA	TRBD2	CASSVVAGGPLYNEQFF	TGTGCCAGCAGCGTAGTAGCGGGGGGGCCCCTCTACAATGAGCAGTTCTTC
TRBJ1-1	TRBV30	NA	NA	CAGRGVSNAEAFF	TGTGCCGGACGGGGGGTCTCGAACGCTGAAGCTTTCTTT
TRBJ1-4	TRBV7-9	NA	TRBD1	CASRGQGEVGKLFF	TGTGCCAGCAGGGGCCAGGGGGAAGTTGGAAAACTGTTTTTT
TRBJ2-3	TRBV18	once	TRBD2	CASSLWTSSTDTQYF	TGTGCCAGCTCACTCTGGACTAGCAGCACAGATACGCAGTATTTT
TRBJ2-7	TRBV6-5	NA	NA	CASREGSYEQYF	TGTGCCAGCAGAGAGGGCTCCTACGAGCAGTACTTC
TRBJ2-1	TRBV6-5	NA	TRBD1	CASRTGVGSYNEQFF	TGTGCCAGCCGAACAGGGGTGGGGTCCTACAATGAGCAGTTCTTC
TRBJ2-3	TRBV4-1	NA	TRBD2	CASSQDSGKTQYF	TGCGCCAGCAGCCAAGATAGCGGGAAAACGCAGTATTTT
TRBJ2-3	TRBV7-6	NA	TRBD2	CASSLAGGDTQYF	TGTGCCAGCAGCTTAGCGGGGGGGGATACGCAGTATTTT
TRBJ1-1	TRBV18	NA	NA	CASSFDLNTEAFF	TGTGCCAGCTCCTTCGACCTTAACACTGAAGCTTTCTTT
TRBJ1-1	TRBV7-3	NA	NA	CASSLSPGNTEAFF	TGTGCCAGCAGCTTAAGTCCAGGGAACACTGAAGCTTTCTTT
TRBJ1-1	TRBV30	NA	NA	CAWRVPGRPEAFF	TGTGCCTGGAGGGTTCCAGGCCGGCCTGAAGCTTTCTTT
TRBJ1-4	TRBV4-2	few	NA	CASSQDWRSFEKLFF	TGTGCCAGCAGCCAAGATTGGCGGTCCTTTGAAAAACTGTTTTTT
TRBJ1-1	TRBV15	NA	NA	CATRAGTGWGNTEAFF	TGTGCCACCAGGGCGGGCACAGGATGGGGGAACACTGAAGCTTTCTTT
TRBJ2-7	TRBV29-1	NA	NA	CSVEEFARDGEQYF	TGCAGCGTTGAAGAGTTTGCCAGGGACGGCGAGCAGTACTTC
TRBJ2-6	TRBV4-1	few	NA	CASSQGRVSGANVLTF	TGCGCCAGCAGCCAGGGTAGGGTCTCTGGGGCCAACGTCCTGACTTTC
TRBJ1-5	TRBV7-9	once	NA	CASSLAAGSNQPQHF	TGTGCCAGCAGCTTAGCAGCAGGCTCAAATCAGCCCCAGCATTTT
TRBJ2-1	TRBV29-1	NA	NA	CSVDRGGGDEQFF	TGCAGCGTTGATCGGGGCGGCGGAGATGAGCAGTTCTTC
TRBJ1-2	TRBV27	NA	NA	CASSLARSGAGHGYTF	TGTGCCAGCAGTTTAGCCCGGTCCGGGGCAGGTCATGGCTACACCTTC